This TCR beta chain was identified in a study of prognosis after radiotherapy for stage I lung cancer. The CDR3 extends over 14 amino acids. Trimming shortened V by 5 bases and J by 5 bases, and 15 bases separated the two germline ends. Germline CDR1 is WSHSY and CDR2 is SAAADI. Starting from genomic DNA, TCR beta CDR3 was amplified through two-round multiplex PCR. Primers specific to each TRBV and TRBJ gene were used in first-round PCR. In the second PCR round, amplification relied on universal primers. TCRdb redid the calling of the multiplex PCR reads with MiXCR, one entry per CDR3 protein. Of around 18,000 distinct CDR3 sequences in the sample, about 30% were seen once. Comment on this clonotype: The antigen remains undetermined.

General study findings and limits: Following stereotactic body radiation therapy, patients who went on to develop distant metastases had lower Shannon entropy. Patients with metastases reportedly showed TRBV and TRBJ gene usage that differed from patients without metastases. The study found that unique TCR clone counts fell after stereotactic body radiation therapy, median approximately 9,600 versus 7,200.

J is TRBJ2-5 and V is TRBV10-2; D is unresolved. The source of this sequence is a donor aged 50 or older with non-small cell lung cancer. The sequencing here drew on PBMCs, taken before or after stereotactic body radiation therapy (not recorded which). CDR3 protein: CASSPTWPKETQYF. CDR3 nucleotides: TGCGCCAGCAGTCCAACATGGCCCAAGGAGACCCAGTACTTC.